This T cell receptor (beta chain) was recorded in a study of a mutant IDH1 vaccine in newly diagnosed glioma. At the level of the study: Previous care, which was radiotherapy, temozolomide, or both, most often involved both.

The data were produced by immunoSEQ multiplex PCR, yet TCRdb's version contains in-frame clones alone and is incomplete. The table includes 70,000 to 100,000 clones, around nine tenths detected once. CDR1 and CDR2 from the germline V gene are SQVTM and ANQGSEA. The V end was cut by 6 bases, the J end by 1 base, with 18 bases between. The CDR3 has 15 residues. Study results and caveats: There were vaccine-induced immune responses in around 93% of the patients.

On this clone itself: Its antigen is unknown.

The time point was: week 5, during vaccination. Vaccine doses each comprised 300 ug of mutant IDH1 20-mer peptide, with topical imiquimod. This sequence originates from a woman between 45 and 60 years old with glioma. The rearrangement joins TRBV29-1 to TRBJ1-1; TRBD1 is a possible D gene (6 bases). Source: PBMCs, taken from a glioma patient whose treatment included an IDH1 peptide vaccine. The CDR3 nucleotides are TGCAGCGTCATCCCTGGGGGGGCAACGAACACTGAAGCTTTCTTT. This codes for CSVIPGGATNTEAFF. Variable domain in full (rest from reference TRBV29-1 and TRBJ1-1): SAVISQKPSRDICQRGTSLTIQCQVDSQVTMMFWYRQQPGQSLTLIATANQGSEATYESGFVIDKFPISRPNLTFSTLTVSNMSPEDSSIYLCSVIPGGATNTEAFFGQGTRLTVV.